This T cell receptor beta chain was sequenced in a study of T cell changes during pregnancy in multiple sclerosis (dated by TCRdb to 2018 to 2020). General notes on the study: Changes in the T cell repertoire over the course of pregnancy were examined in this study in women with multiple sclerosis.

Libraries were prepared through the immunoSEQ multiplex PCR assay. In its TCRdb copy, this immuneACCESS table keeps in-frame sequences only and misses some clones. Where compared with another copy, unresolved V genes explain less than half of these, and the others have no known cause. The sample table records approximately 59,000 clones; more than 75% of these occur just once. Roughly 1.5% of the sample belongs to the ten largest clones. The germline V end is reduced by 2 bases and the J end by 4 bases; junction bases left unmatched: 7. The germline V gene yields SGHTA for CDR1 and FQGNSA for CDR2. The CDR3 has 17 amino acids, counting the end cysteine and phenylalanine. The entry retains the CDR3 DNA only, 51 bases that are in frame from base 1. This clone was counted a single time. Its antigen is not yet known. Within one base of it there is no much larger clone, and no base qualities were kept.

The sequenced sample was peripheral blood, obtained in the third trimester of pregnancy. The receptor chain draws on TRBV7-2 and TRBJ2-2; TRBD2 agrees with 10 junctional bases. The TCR was taken from a female donor in good health, enrolled as a control in a pregnancy study. The CDR3 amino acid sequence is: CASSLIASGGSTGELFF. The bases read TGTGCCAGCAGCTTAATTGCTAGCGGGGGTTCCACCGGGGAGCTGTTTTTT.